The next 32 T cell receptor beta chains were all read from a single sample in a study of metastatic and nonmetastatic thyroid tumors. Thyroid surgery was performed in patients who had received no treatment beforehand. Using MiXCR, TCRdb reanalyzed the PCR reads. The profile covers about 5,800 clones, with approximately 18% appearing a single time and about 6.2% taken by the ten largest. The source material was adjacent normal tissue. The source of these receptors is a female donor with papillary thyroid cancer or a benign thyroid nodule (not recorded which). Some clones in this sample may be carry-over from other donors' samples.

This clone was counted between two and nine times. The V gene is TRBV28, the J gene TRBJ1-6, with unresolved D. This CDR3 is built from 13 residues. CDR1 is MDHEN, CDR2 SYDVKM, per germline. Trimming pared 3 bases from V and 7 bases from J, leaving 7 bases between. The CDR3 is CASSFLRNSPLHF. CDR3 DNA: TGTGCCAGCAGTTTTTTGCGGAATTCACCCCTCCACTTT.

This clone is classed as medium-sized (0.01 to 0.1%). The genes are TRBV11-3 and TRBJ2-7, with TRBD1 identical over 9 bases. CDR3 length equals 15 residues. J gave up 6 bases and V 5 bases, and 11 bases lay outside the gene matches. Germline assignment: CDR1 SGHNT and CDR2 YENEEA. CDR3 in amino acids: CASSLNRDRDPEQYF. CDR3 DNA: TGTGCCAGCAGCCTCAACCGGGACAGGGACCCCGAGCAGTACTTC.

Within the sample, this clone is medium-sized. V gene TRBV27 combines with J gene TRBJ1-5, with 8 bases fitting TRBD1. Germline V CDR1 and CDR2: MNHEY, SMNVEV (reference sequence). The V and J ends lost 6 bases and 6 bases, in that order; junction bases with no gene match: 10. The CDR3 totals 15 residues. The CDR3 region is CASSIAQGVCQPQHF. The CDR3 DNA reads as TGTGCCAGCAGCATTGCACAGGGGGTTTGTCAGCCCCAGCATTTT.

Many counts were recorded for this clone. The chain combines TRBV11-1 with TRBJ1-1; 7 nucleotides align to TRBD1. CDR3 size: 16 residues. After removal of 5 bases from V and 4 bases from J, the junction contained 13 bases not matched to a gene. CDR1 and CDR2 (germline): SGHAT, FQDESV (reference sequence). Here the CDR3 DNA reads TGTGCCAGCAGCCCCATCCTGCAGGGGGAGGTCACTGAAGCTTTCTTT. Translation gives CASSPILQGEVTEAFF. The whole variable domain, filled in from reference TRBV11-1 and TRBJ1-1, reads EAEVAQSPRYKITEKSQAVAFWCDPISGHATLYWYRQILGQGPELLVQFQDESVVDDSQLPKDRFSAERLKGVDSTLKIQPAELGDSAMYLCASSPILQGEVTEAFFGQGTRLTVV.

This clone is medium-sized within its sample. CDR3 sequence reads: CSVLLLAGGPKNIQYF. In nucleotides, the CDR3 is TGCAGTGTCTTATTACTAGCGGGAGGGCCGAAAAACATTCAGTACTTC. The chain combines TRBV20-1 with TRBJ2-4, with 13 bases fitting TRBD2. The CDR3 contains 16 residues. Germline values: CDR1 DFQATT, CDR2 SNEGSKA (reference sequence). The trim removed 7 bases at V and 4 bases at J, leaving 10 bases unmatched.

The chain links TRBV6-1 to TRBJ2-1; 7 bases fit TRBD2. This CDR3 has 15 residues. V lost 6 bases to trimming and J lost 9 bases; unmatched junction nucleotides: 14. Germline CDR1 MNHNS, CDR2 SASEGT. The CDR3 DNA sequence: TGTGCCAGCAGCTTGACGCGTGGCGGGAGTGGTGAGCAGTTCTTC. Protein product: CASSLTRGGSGEQFF.

In this sample, this clone is medium-sized. The chain carries TRBV24-1 and TRBJ1-1, with D perhaps matching TRBD1 (5 bases). The ends were cut back, 7 bases at V and 1 base at J, with 9 bases in the middle. The CDR3 is 13 amino acids. Germline V gene lookup returns CDR1 KGHDR and CDR2 SFDVKD. CDR3 sequence: CATREGRNTEAFF. CDR3 DNA: TGTGCCACCAGAGAGGGGAGGAACACTGAAGCTTTCTTT.

This clone is labeled medium-sized. The rearrangement uses TRBV30 and TRBJ1-5, with D hard to call. Between the trimmed V and J ends, which lost 1 base and 4 bases, there was a span of 17 bases. The CDR3 has 16 amino acids. Per the germline V gene, CDR1 is GTSNPN and CDR2 is SVGIG (reference sequence). CDR3 protein: CAWSGQILSPNQPQHF. DNA for the CDR3: TGTGCCTGGAGTGGGCAGATACTATCGCCAAATCAGCCCCAGCATTTT.

This clone was recorded at least ten times. One base away lies a much larger clone, so this may be a sequencing read error. Without the conserved terminal phenylalanine or tryptophan, this CDR3 likely stems from a read error. The rearrangement links TRBV19 to TRBJ1-3; 7 bases fit TRBD1. The CDR3 contains 15 residues. In germline, CDR1 is LNHDA, CDR2 SQIVND (reference sequence). The junction had 7 bases not matched to a gene; V was cut back by 3 bases and J by 5 bases. In DNA form, the CDR3 reads TGTGCCAGTAGTATCGCCCGGGACAGTAGAAACACCATATATCTT. This encodes CASSIARDSRNTIYL.

As to this clone: A read error may produce the germline difference seen at one junction end. The chain carries TRBV3-1 and TRBJ2-3, with D unresolved. The CDR3 sequence is 14 residues long. The germline V gene encodes CDR1 LGHDT and CDR2 YNNKEL (reference sequence). The CDR3, as DNA: TGTGCCAGCATCCAAGGCCCTGTCATAGATACGCAGTATTTT. Protein product: CASIQGPVIDTQYF.

Comments on this clone: At one end the junction does not follow the germline gene, possibly because of a read error. The V and J genes are TRBV6-6 and TRBJ1-3; D not resolved. Germline loops: CDR1 MNHNY, CDR2 SVGAGI (reference sequence). The CDR3 loop spans 17 amino acids. CDR3: CASSYPGLGYSRNTIYF. CDR3 nucleotide sequence: TGTGCCAGCAGTTACCCCGGGTTAGGCTACTCTCGAAACACCATATATTTT.

Relative to its sample, this clone is medium-sized. The rearrangement uses TRBV10-3 and TRBJ2-1; maybe TRBD2 (5 bases). V was clipped by 6 bases and J by 6 bases, with 12 bases between them. This CDR3 contains 13 residues. CDR1 is ENHRY, CDR2 SYGVKD, per germline. For the CDR3, the DNA is TGTGCCATCAGCCCGGAGGAGTCCAATGAGCAGTTCTTC. Translation gives CAISPEESNEQFF.

By proportion, this clone is medium-sized (0.01 to 0.1%). J is TRBJ1-2 and V is TRBV10-3; 9 bases fit TRBD1. Trimming removed 2 bases from V and 7 bases from J; junction bases left unmatched: 8. The CDR3 loop spans 15 amino acids. CDR1 is ENHRY and CDR2 is SYGVKD in the germline V gene. The CDR3 bases are TGTGCCATCAGTGAGAGGGGACAGGGAAGGAGTGGCTACACCTTC. As protein: CAISERGQGRSGYTF.

This clone has a handful of counts. The chain is built from TRBV27 and TRBJ1-2; 7 nucleotides match TRBD1. J lost 8 bases, V lost 5 bases, and 14 bases had no gene match. The CDR3 runs to 15 residues. CDR1 is MNHEY, CDR2 SMNVEV, per germline (reference sequence). The CDR3 loop reads CASSHTPDRVGGYTF. In nucleotides, the CDR3 is TGTGCCAGCAGTCACACCCCAGACAGGGTGGGAGGCTACACCTTC.

This clone was seen more than once but under ten times. V is TRBV28 and J is TRBJ2-7; 15 bases are shared with TRBD2. CDR1 MDHEN and CDR2 SYDVKM come from the germline V gene. The CDR3 sequence is 15 residues long. V lost 5 bases and J lost 4; bases outside the gene matches: 3. The CDR3, as DNA: TGTGCCAGCAGTCCCGGACTAGCGGGGGGGTACGAGCAGTACTTC. The encoded protein is CASSPGLAGGYEQYF.

The chain carries TRBV4-3 and TRBJ1-1; D uncertain. The CDR3 length is 13 residues. CDR1 is LGHNA, CDR2 YSLEER, per germline. The germline V and J ends were trimmed by 0 bases and 1 base, with 3 bases remaining between them. CDR3 in amino acids: CASSQDRNTEAFF. The CDR3 region has the DNA TGCGCCAGCAGCCAAGATAGGAACACTGAAGCTTTCTTT.

The chain carries TRBV20-1 and TRBJ2-7, with D possibly being TRBD2 (7 bases). This CDR3 region has 13 residues. The germline V gene encodes CDR1 DFQATT and CDR2 SNEGSKA (reference sequence). The V gene lost 6 bases and the J gene lost 2 bases, with 14 bases spanning the gap. CDR3 DNA: TGCAGTGCCGGGGGAGGGGGTACCTACGAGCAGTACTTC. Translating gives CSAGGGGTYEQYF.

This chain uses TRBV6-1 with TRBJ2-2, with D perhaps given as TRBD1 or TRBD2 (5 bases each). Looked up from germline, CDR1 is MNHNS and CDR2 is SASEGT. The CDR3 contains 13 residues. The V end lost 1 base, the J end lost 7 bases, and 7 bases lay between the germline ends. CDR3 loop: CASSEGGFGELFF. In nucleotides, the CDR3 is TGTGCCAGCAGTGAAGGGGGGTTCGGGGAGCTGTTTTTT.

The chain carries TRBV12-3 or TRBV12-4 and TRBJ2-3, with TRBD2 identical over 7 bases. This CDR3 contains 14 residues. With V trimmed by 2 bases and J by 4 bases, 3 bases remained unmatched. CDR3 amino acids: CASSLLGGADTQYF. CDR3 DNA: TGTGCCAGCAGTTTATTGGGAGGGGCAGATACGCAGTATTTT.

This clone is deemed medium-sized. The rearrangement joins TRBV7-8 to TRBJ2-3, with D unresolved. CDR3 length: 16 amino acids. Germline CDR1 is SGHVS and CDR2 is FQNEAQ. The V and J ends lost 7 bases and 2 bases respectively, with 19 bases between them. CDR3 residues: CASTSRASGNTDTQYF. The CDR3 DNA reads as TGTGCCAGCACCTCTAGGGCGAGTGGTAACACAGATACGCAGTATTTT. Together with reference TRBV7-8 and TRBJ2-3, the CDR3 gives the full variable domain: GAGVSQSPRYKVAKRGQDVALRCDPISGHVSLFWYQQALGQGPEFLTYFQNEAQLDKSGLPSDRFFAERPEGSVSTLKIQRTQQEDSAVYLCASTSRASGNTDTQYFGPGTRLTVL.

This clone rates as medium-sized (0.01 to 0.1%). This chain connects TRBV15 to TRBJ1-6, with a weak D call TRBD1 (5 bases). The germline V and J ends were trimmed by 3 bases and 8 bases, with 8 bases remaining between them. CDR1 LNHNV and CDR2 YYDKDF come from the germline V gene (reference sequence). The length of the CDR3 is 13 residues. The CDR3 DNA sequence: TGTGCCACCAGCAGCATCAGGGATTCACCCCTCCACTTT. Protein: CATSSIRDSPLHF.

In this sample, this clone turned up many times. No conserved phenylalanine or tryptophan is present at the end of the CDR3, so a read error is the likely explanation. It is unclear where the CDR3 begins or ends on the DNA, so no DNA is shown, and the CDR3 is as TCRdb lists it. V and J are TRBV20-1 and TRBJ2-5. The CDR3 spans 8 residues, counting both ends. The germline gives CDR1 DFQATT, CDR2 SNEGSKA (reference sequence). This chain's CDR3 is CSARPRTI.

This clone is categorized as medium-sized (0.01 to 0.1%). This chain links TRBV12-3 or TRBV12-4 with TRBJ2-2, with 7 positions matching TRBD2. CDR3 length: 15 amino acids. V shed 0 bases, J shed 3 bases, and the junction held 1 base outside the gene matches. CDR3 sequence (DNA): TGTGCCAGCAGTTTAGCGGGAGGGGACACCGGGGAGCTGTTTTTT. Translated: CASSLAGGDTGELFF.

Comment on this clone: The CDR3 does not end in the conserved phenylalanine or tryptophan, so this is likely a read error. The genes are TRBV27 and TRBJ1-6; D ambiguous. In germline, CDR1 is MNHEY, CDR2 SMNVEV (reference sequence). V was trimmed by 5 bases and J by 11 bases, leaving 13 bases between them. The CDR3 length is 13 residues. CDR3 in DNA: TGTGCCAGCAGTACGCATTCGGCGGCACCCCTCCACTCT. Protein: CASSTHSAAPLHS.

The rearrangement joins TRBV16 to TRBJ2-7; 12 positions agree with TRBD1. V gave up 4 bases and J gave up 7 bases; unmatched junction bases: 14. This CDR3 is 17 amino acids long. Germline CDR1 reads KGHSY; CDR2 reads FQNENV. CDR3 nucleotide sequence: TGTGCCAGCAGCCCCCTCGGGACAGGGGGCCCGGGGGATGAGCAGTACTTC. Protein: CASSPLGTGGPGDEQYF.

This clone was found many times. Since a much larger clone is just one base distant, this may be a read error. This chain connects TRBV13 to TRBJ2-7; TRBD1 is a possible D gene (5 bases). CDR1 PRHDT and CDR2 FYEKMQ come from the germline V gene (reference sequence). CDR3 size: 16 residues. Trimming removed 0 bases from V and 1 base from J, with 13 bases in between. In DNA form, the CDR3 reads TGTGCCAGCAGCTTAGGGCGGACAAGTCAGTCCTACGAGCAGTACTTC. Amino acids: CASSLGRTSQSYEQYF. Using reference TRBV13 and TRBJ2-7 for the parts outside the CDR3, the full variable domain is AAGVIQSPRHLIKEKRETATLKCYPIPRHDTVYWYQQGPGQDPQFLISFYEKMQSDKGSIPDRFSAQQFSDYHSELNMSSLELGDSALYFCASSLGRTSQSYEQYFGPGTRLTVT.

This clone appeared once. This chain connects TRBV5-6 to TRBJ1-6, with D unclear. This CDR3 has 14 amino acids. Trimming removed 3 bases at V and 9 bases at J, with 13 bases between. The V gene's germline CDR1 is SGHDT and CDR2 YYEEEE. CDR3 sequence reads: CASSSSRDGSPLHF. Written as DNA, the CDR3 is TGTGCCAGCAGCTCCTCACGAGACGGTTCACCCCTCCACTTT.

This clone was seen at least ten times. A much larger clone sits a single nucleotide away, making a read error possible. The rearrangement uses TRBV4-1 and TRBJ2-7; D gene uncertain. Trimming took off 0 bases at V and 7 bases at J, with 7 bases between the two ends. CDR1 is MGHRA and CDR2 is YSYEKL in the germline V gene. This CDR3 spans 12 amino acids. The DNA of the CDR3 is TGCGCCAGCAGCCAAGAACCCAGGGAGCAGTACTTC. Its protein product is CASSQEPREQYF.

The rearrangement uses TRBV28 and TRBJ2-7, with D perhaps being TRBD1 or TRBD2 (5 bases each). Germline values: CDR1 MDHEN, CDR2 SYDVKM. The CDR3 is 15 residues long. The germline V and J ends were trimmed by 6 bases and 1 base, with 16 bases remaining between them. CDR3 nucleotides: TGTGCCAGCAGCGGATTGTGGGGGAATTCCTACGAGCAGTACTTC. It translates to CASSGLWGNSYEQYF.

This clone showed up just a few times. The J gene is TRBJ2-1, the V gene TRBV5-1; D may correspond to TRBD1 or TRBD2 (6 bases each). Trimming took off 4 bases at V and 9 bases at J, with 17 bases between the two ends. The CDR3 loop spans 14 amino acids. Per the germline V gene, CDR1 is SGHRS and CDR2 is YFSETQ. CDR3 protein: CASSVLLGGGEQFF. The CDR3 DNA sequence: TGCGCCAGCAGCGTATTGTTGGGGGGCGGTGAGCAGTTCTTC.

The chain is built from TRBV28 and TRBJ1-2; D remains ambiguous. The CDR3 length is 13 residues. V was pared by 1 base and J by 4 bases, with 7 bases between. Germline loops: CDR1 MDHEN, CDR2 SYDVKM. In DNA, the CDR3 is TGTGCCAGCAGTTTATCACAGTCCTATGGCTACACCTTC. This translates into CASSLSQSYGYTF.

This clone was seen repeatedly, ten times or more. The chain couples TRBV20-1 to TRBJ2-5; TRBD1 matches 7 bases. The CDR3 totals 14 residues. Germline CDR1 and CDR2: DFQATT and SNEGSKA (reference sequence). Trimming took 5 bases from V and 2 from J; bases not matched to a gene: 8. The CDR3 nucleotides read TGCAGTGCTCAGTGGACAGGAACTCAAGAGACCCAGTACTTC. Amino acids: CSAQWTGTQETQYF.